These T cell receptor beta chains were read from a single sample in a study of CXCR3-negative and CXCR3-positive naive CD8 T cells. Reanalyzing the 5' RACE reads, TCRdb keeps one entry per CDR3 protein, without DNA. The listing records 75,000 to 100,000 distinct CDR3 sequences. Sequencing input: naive CXCR3+ CD8+ T cells from blood. These receptors were collected from a human donor in good health. Some clones in this sample may be carry-over from other donors' samples. Both conserved end residues are part of each CDR3.

TRBJ2-7	TRBV7-3	CASSLTRVSEQYF
TRBJ1-1	TRBV15	CATSRDFGLNTEAFF
TRBJ2-7	TRBV2	CASSETGTSASYEQYF
TRBJ2-2	TRBV7-6	CASSLLGSGRASTGELLF
TRBJ2-7	TRBV12-3/TRBV12-4	CASSLAQGGEQYF
TRBJ2-1	TRBV20-1	CSAPSQRFEPYNEQFF
TRBJ2-7	TRBV4-1	CASSQEGTALHSEQYF
TRBJ2-5	TRBV7-8	CASSPSKTQYF
TRBJ1-4	TRBV27	CASSVTGGWEKLFF
TRBJ2-6	TRBV5-1	CASSSAGVAGANVLTF
TRBJ2-7	TRBV6-6	CASSSGVYEQYF
TRBJ2-1	TRBV15	CATRRQASHEQFF
TRBJ1-1	TRBV4-3	CASSQDLNQEAFF
TRBJ1-2	TRBV10-1	CASSPGQDPPRGYGYTF
TRBJ2-3	TRBV7-6	CASSQQGTADTQYF
TRBJ1-4	TRBV7-8	CASSFTGTSNEKLFF
TRBJ2-1	TRBV6-1	CASSDYPASSVYNEQFF
TRBJ2-2	TRBV9	CASSVLGSNTGELFF
TRBJ2-1	TRBV27	CASSFTGTSDEQFF
TRBJ2-5	TRBV28	CASSLAGGIGETQYF
TRBJ2-1	TRBV12-3/TRBV12-4	CASRSLRWRNFEQFF
TRBJ2-6	TRBV12-3/TRBV12-4	CASSPEGQGTSGANVLTF
TRBJ1-2	TRBV7-2	CASSSDALGGDGCTF
TRBJ2-1	TRBV4-1	CASSLTADEQFF
TRBJ2-7	TRBV7-8	CASSLDWEVAGAYEQYF
TRBJ1-5	TRBV20-1	CSARDRDRTYSNQPQHF
TRBJ2-1	TRBV6-2/TRBV6-3	CASSYGAPYNEQFF
TRBJ2-1	TRBV3-1	CASSNTPNDEQFF
TRBJ1-2	TRBV29-1	CSVLRTGNLYTF
TRBJ2-7	TRBV20-1	CSTPGWSSYEQYF
TRBJ1-2	TRBV28	CASSTQAQGKYGYTF
TRBJ1-1	TRBV5-1	CASSTGILSGLPEAFF
TRBJ1-1	TRBV7-9	CASSLETANTEAFF
TRBJ2-1	TRBV5-1	CASKTDQLFAGEQFF
TRBJ1-6	TRBV7-9	CASSPSGGSPLHF
TRBJ2-3	TRBV6-2/TRBV6-3	CASSHSNEAGGSTDTQYF
TRBJ2-5	TRBV6-5	CASSPGRAETQYF
TRBJ2-5	TRBV5-1	CARPGTADNSPKFRGETQYF
TRBJ1-5	TRBV28	CASSFLGTSNQPQHF
TRBJ2-1	TRBV4-3	CASSQPQTSGRAYNEQFF
TRBJ1-4	TRBV29-1	CSVWTSWGEKLFF
TRBJ2-1	TRBV14	CASSHHFSGSGFYNEQFF
TRBJ2-7	TRBV6-8	CASFTPQLGAYEQYF
TRBJ2-5	TRBV29-1	CSAHRANGGETQYF
TRBJ2-5	TRBV4-1	CASSQISGETQYF
TRBJ2-6	TRBV19	CASEGGSGANVLTF
TRBJ2-7	TRBV7-9	CASSWGLEQYF
TRBJ2-1	TRBV4-2	CASSPDTGSYNEQFF
TRBJ2-7	TRBV20-1	CSARVLGQGSYEQYF
TRBJ2-3	TRBV27	CASSSAPGDPDTQYF
TRBJ2-5	TRBV7-9	CASSLARDRGPKETQYF
TRBJ2-1	TRBV6-2/TRBV6-3	CASSYLLSGHGQDNNEQFF
TRBJ2-6	TRBV15	CATSRETGSGANVLTF
TRBJ2-3	TRBV6-5	CASSYGGRSTDTQYF